These T cell receptor beta chains were read from a single sample in a study of blood T cell repertoires in COVID-19. Libraries were prepared by immunoSEQ multiplex PCR; TCRdb keeps only in-frame clonotypes and omits some of them. Of about 120,000 clones listed, 65% to 90% are singletons. What was sequenced was peripheral blood. The receptor set was obtained from a man older than 75 with acute or convalescent COVID-19. CDR3s include the opening cysteine and the closing phenylalanine or tryptophan. Fields, in order: J gene, V gene, D gene, clone size, CDR3 DNA, CDR3 protein. D genes are given only for firm matches. The size of a clone is reported for some rows only, either as once, few or many, or as a class for expanded clones.

J gene: TRBJ2-5; V gene: TRBV30; D gene: TRBD2; clone size: -; CDR3 DNA: TGTGCCTGGACCCTACTAGCGGAAGAGACCCAGTACTTC; CDR3 protein: CAWTLLAEETQYF
J gene: TRBJ2-1; V gene: TRBV15; D gene: TRBD1; clone size: few; CDR3 DNA: TGTGCCACCAGCAAAGACAGGGGGTCCTACAATGAGCAGTTCTTC; CDR3 protein: CATSKDRGSYNEQFF
J gene: TRBJ2-2; V gene: TRBV9; D gene: TRBD1; clone size: -; CDR3 DNA: TGTGCCAGCAGCGTAGCTCCAGACAGGGCGAACACCGGGGAGCTGTTTTTT; CDR3 protein: CASSVAPDRANTGELFF
J gene: TRBJ2-2; V gene: TRBV10-3; D gene: -; clone size: -; CDR3 DNA: TGTGCCATCAGTGAGTCATCGGGTACCGGGGAGCTGTTTTTT; CDR3 protein: CAISESSGTGELFF
J gene: TRBJ1-2; V gene: TRBV5-5; D gene: -; clone size: -; CDR3 DNA: TGTGCCAGCAGCTTGCAGGTCGAGTGGAAGCCTTATGGCTACACCTTC; CDR3 protein: CASSLQVEWKPYGYTF
J gene: TRBJ1-1; V gene: TRBV3-1/TRBV3-2; D gene: -; clone size: once; CDR3 DNA: TGTGCCAGCAGCCCCCGAGGATATAACACTGAAGCTTTCTTT; CDR3 protein: CASSPRGYNTEAFF
J gene: TRBJ1-1; V gene: TRBV30; D gene: -; clone size: few; CDR3 DNA: TGTGCCTGGAGCCCTTACACTGAAGCTTTCTTT; CDR3 protein: CAWSPYTEAFF
J gene: TRBJ2-3; V gene: TRBV12-3/TRBV12-4; D gene: -; clone size: -; CDR3 DNA: TGTGCCACGGATAGGGGTACAGATACGCAGTATTTT; CDR3 protein: CATDRGTDTQYF
J gene: TRBJ2-2; V gene: TRBV6-2/TRBV6-3; D gene: -; clone size: -; CDR3 DNA: TGTGCCAGCAGTTACTCGGTGGCGGTCGCGGACACCGGGGAGCTGTTTTTT; CDR3 protein: CASSYSVAVADTGELFF
J gene: TRBJ1-1; V gene: TRBV5-1; D gene: -; clone size: -; CDR3 DNA: TGCGCCAGCAGCTTGATGGGGCGCACTGAAGCTTTCTTT; CDR3 protein: CASSLMGRTEAFF
J gene: TRBJ2-7; V gene: TRBV18; D gene: TRBD1; clone size: -; CDR3 DNA: TGTGCCAGCTCGGCAGACAGGGGTATAGCCTACGAGCAGTACTTC; CDR3 protein: CASSADRGIAYEQYF
J gene: TRBJ1-1; V gene: TRBV2; D gene: -; clone size: -; CDR3 DNA: TGTGCCAGCGAACTCGACAGCACTGAAGCTTTCTTT; CDR3 protein: CASELDSTEAFF
J gene: TRBJ1-6; V gene: TRBV30; D gene: -; clone size: -; CDR3 DNA: TGTGCCTTCTCTGCGAATTCACCCCTCCACTTT; CDR3 protein: CAFSANSPLHF
J gene: TRBJ2-3; V gene: TRBV4-2; D gene: TRBD1; clone size: -; CDR3 DNA: TGTGCCAGCAGCCAAACCGGACAGGGAACAGATACGCAGTATTTT; CDR3 protein: CASSQTGQGTDTQYF
J gene: TRBJ1-2; V gene: TRBV5-1; D gene: -; clone size: -; CDR3 DNA: TGCGCCAGCAGCTCCCCGGGGGGCAGAAGTGACTCTAACTATGGCTACACCTTC; CDR3 protein: CASSSPGGRSDSNYGYTF
J gene: TRBJ1-5; V gene: TRBV28; D gene: TRBD1; clone size: once; CDR3 DNA: TGTGCCAGCAGTTTATCCCAGGGGGCGCATCAGCCCCAGCATTTT; CDR3 protein: CASSLSQGAHQPQHF
J gene: TRBJ2-3; V gene: TRBV18; D gene: TRBD2; clone size: -; CDR3 DNA: TGTGCCAGCTCACCACCGACTAGCGGGGGGTCCTCAGATACGCAGTATTTT; CDR3 protein: CASSPPTSGGSSDTQYF
J gene: TRBJ2-5; V gene: TRBV19; D gene: TRBD2; clone size: -; CDR3 DNA: TGTGCCAGTAGTATAGGAGAGGGGAGGGCCGAGACCCAGTACTTC; CDR3 protein: CASSIGEGRAETQYF
J gene: TRBJ2-3; V gene: TRBV2; D gene: TRBD2; clone size: -; CDR3 DNA: TGTGCCAGCAGCCCTAGCGGGAGGGATTCAGATACGCAGTATTTT; CDR3 protein: CASSPSGRDSDTQYF
J gene: TRBJ1-2; V gene: TRBV24-1; D gene: TRBD1; clone size: once; CDR3 DNA: TGTGCCACCAGTGAACGGACAGGGGGCGCCTATGGCTACACCTTC; CDR3 protein: CATSERTGGAYGYTF
J gene: TRBJ2-3; V gene: TRBV5-1; D gene: TRBD1; clone size: -; CDR3 DNA: TGCGCCAGCAGCCTAGGACAGGGTAGGGCAGATACGCAGTATTTT; CDR3 protein: CASSLGQGRADTQYF
J gene: TRBJ1-3; V gene: TRBV10-1; D gene: -; clone size: -; CDR3 DNA: TGCGCCAGCAGTGGAGTGCCTGGTATCTCTGGAAACACCATATATTTT; CDR3 protein: CASSGVPGISGNTIYF
J gene: TRBJ2-2; V gene: TRBV7-2; D gene: TRBD2; clone size: -; CDR3 DNA: TGTGCCAGCAGCTTACCTCCGGGACTAGCTGGGGACTCCGGGGAGCTGTTTTTT; CDR3 protein: CASSLPPGLAGDSGELFF
J gene: TRBJ2-1; V gene: TRBV4-2; D gene: -; clone size: -; CDR3 DNA: TGTGCCAGCAGCCAAGATCTGGCGGGCAATGAGCAGTTCTTC; CDR3 protein: CASSQDLAGNEQFF
J gene: TRBJ1-1; V gene: TRBV14; D gene: -; clone size: -; CDR3 DNA: TGTGCCAGCAGCCAAATTAAGTTGACAGGTCGGGGTTTGACTGAAGCTTTCTTT; CDR3 protein: CASSQIKLTGRGLTEAFF
J gene: TRBJ2-7; V gene: TRBV21-1; D gene: -; clone size: -; CDR3 DNA: TGTGCCAGCAGCAAAGATGGCCGCCCCAACTCCTACGAGCAGTACTTC; CDR3 protein: CASSKDGRPNSYEQYF
J gene: TRBJ2-5; V gene: TRBV7-3; D gene: TRBD2; clone size: -; CDR3 DNA: TGTGCCAGCAGCTCCTACCGGGCGAGCGGGAAGTCTGAGACCCAGTACTTC; CDR3 protein: CASSSYRASGKSETQYF
J gene: TRBJ1-6; V gene: TRBV10-1; D gene: -; clone size: -; CDR3 DNA: TGCGCCAGCAGTGGGTCCGGGAGCAATTCACCCCTCCACTTT; CDR3 protein: CASSGSGSNSPLHF
J gene: TRBJ1-1; V gene: TRBV18; D gene: -; clone size: -; CDR3 DNA: TGTGCCAGCTCGCCGGGACAAGGACGGACTGAAGCTTTCTTT; CDR3 protein: CASSPGQGRTEAFF
J gene: TRBJ1-5; V gene: TRBV18; D gene: TRBD1; clone size: few; CDR3 DNA: TGTGCCAGCTCACCACAGGGGACAGGAAATCATCCCCAGCATTTT; CDR3 protein: CASSPQGTGNHPQHF
J gene: TRBJ2-7; V gene: TRBV5-5; D gene: TRBD2; clone size: -; CDR3 DNA: TGTGCCAGCAGCATCGTCCCGGGGGGGCCCTCCTACGAGCAGTACTTC; CDR3 protein: CASSIVPGGPSYEQYF
J gene: TRBJ2-1; V gene: TRBV19; D gene: -; clone size: -; CDR3 DNA: TGTGCCAGTAGTATGCAGGCAAGCTCCTACAATGAGCAGTTCTTC; CDR3 protein: CASSMQASSYNEQFF
J gene: TRBJ2-1; V gene: TRBV4-3; D gene: TRBD2; clone size: -; CDR3 DNA: TGCGCCAGCAGCCAAGATCTCGGACTAGGTTTGGTCAATGAGCAGTTCTTC; CDR3 protein: CASSQDLGLGLVNEQFF
J gene: TRBJ1-5; V gene: TRBV7-2; D gene: TRBD1; clone size: -; CDR3 DNA: TGTGCCAGCAGCTTACTTACAGGGGCGGTACAGCCCCAGCATTTT; CDR3 protein: CASSLLTGAVQPQHF
J gene: TRBJ2-1; V gene: TRBV6-6; D gene: -; clone size: -; CDR3 DNA: TGTGCCAGCAGTTCTTTGAACAACAGGGACAATGAGCAGTTCTTC; CDR3 protein: CASSSLNNRDNEQFF
J gene: TRBJ2-2; V gene: TRBV27; D gene: TRBD2; clone size: many; CDR3 DNA: TGTGCCAGCAGTCAGCGACTAGCGGGAGTGGCCGGGGAGCTGTTTTTT; CDR3 protein: CASSQRLAGVAGELFF
J gene: TRBJ2-3; V gene: TRBV30; D gene: -; clone size: -; CDR3 DNA: TGTGCCTGGAGTAGCGGCCGCACAGATACGCAGTATTTT; CDR3 protein: CAWSSGRTDTQYF
J gene: TRBJ1-3; V gene: TRBV3-1/TRBV3-2; D gene: -; clone size: -; CDR3 DNA: TGTGCCAGCAGCCAAGACAGGGCCGGAAACACCATATATTTT; CDR3 protein: CASSQDRAGNTIYF
J gene: TRBJ2-2; V gene: TRBV7-8; D gene: TRBD2; clone size: -; CDR3 DNA: TGTGCCAGCAGCTTAGGCGGGAGGGCATCCGCGAACACCGGGGAGCTGTTTTTT; CDR3 protein: CASSLGGRASANTGELFF
J gene: TRBJ2-1; V gene: TRBV6-2/TRBV6-3; D gene: TRBD1; clone size: -; CDR3 DNA: TGTGCCAGCAGTTACAACAGGGGCGGTTACAATGAGCAGTTCTTC; CDR3 protein: CASSYNRGGYNEQFF
J gene: TRBJ1-5; V gene: TRBV7-9; D gene: -; clone size: -; CDR3 DNA: TGTGCCAGCAGCCCGGACAGTGTTAAAGCAATCATGCCCCAGCATTTT; CDR3 protein: CASSPDSVKAIMPQHF